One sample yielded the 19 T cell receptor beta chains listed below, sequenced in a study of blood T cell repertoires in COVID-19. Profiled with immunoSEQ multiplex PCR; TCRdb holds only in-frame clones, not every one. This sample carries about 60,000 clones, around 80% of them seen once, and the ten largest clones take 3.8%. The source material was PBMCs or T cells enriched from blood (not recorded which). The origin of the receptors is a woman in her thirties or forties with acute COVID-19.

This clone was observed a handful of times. CDR3 DNA: TGTGCCAGCAGCCCCGGGCCAGGGCGAACAGATACGCAGTATTTT. Protein: CASSPGPGRTDTQYF. V usage is TRBV7-6 and J usage is TRBJ2-3; the D gene is possibly TRBD1 (5 bases). Germline CDR1 reads SGHVS; CDR2 reads FNYEAQ. This CDR3 is 15 amino acids long. Deletions cut 5 bases from V and 3 bases from J, with 15 bases between.

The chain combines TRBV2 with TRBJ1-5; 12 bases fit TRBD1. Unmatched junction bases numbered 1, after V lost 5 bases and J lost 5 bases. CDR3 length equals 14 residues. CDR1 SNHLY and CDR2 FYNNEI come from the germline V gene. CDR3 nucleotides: TGTGCCAGCAGTCGGGACAGGGGGCATCAGCCCCAGCATTTT. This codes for CASSRDRGHQPQHF.

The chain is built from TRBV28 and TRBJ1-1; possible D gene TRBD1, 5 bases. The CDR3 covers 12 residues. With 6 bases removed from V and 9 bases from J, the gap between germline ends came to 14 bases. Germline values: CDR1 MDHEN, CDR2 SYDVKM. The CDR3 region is CASSPGTAKAFF. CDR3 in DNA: TGTGCCAGCAGCCCTGGGACTGCCAAAGCTTTCTTT.

The CDR3 region has the DNA TGTGCCAGCAGTTTTGCTAGCGGGGTCACAGATACGCAGTATTTT. Its protein product is CASSFASGVTDTQYF. The chain recombines TRBV27 with TRBJ2-3; 9 bases agree with TRBD2. The trim removed 3 bases at V and 2 bases at J, leaving 3 bases unmatched. Germline assignment: CDR1 MNHEY and CDR2 SMNVEV (reference sequence). CDR3 length equals 15 residues.

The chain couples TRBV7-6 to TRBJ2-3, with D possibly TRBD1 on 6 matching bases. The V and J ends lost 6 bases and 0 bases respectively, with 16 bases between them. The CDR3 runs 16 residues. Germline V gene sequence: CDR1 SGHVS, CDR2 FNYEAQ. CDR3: CASSRHRVSSTDTQYF. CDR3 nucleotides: TGTGCCAGCAGTCGCCACAGGGTATCTAGCACAGATACGCAGTATTTT.

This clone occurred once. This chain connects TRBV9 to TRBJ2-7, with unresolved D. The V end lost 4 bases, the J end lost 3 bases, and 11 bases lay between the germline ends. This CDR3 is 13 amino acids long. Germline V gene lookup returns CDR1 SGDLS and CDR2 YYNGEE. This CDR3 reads CASSPTVLYEQYF. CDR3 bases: TGTGCCAGCAGCCCCACAGTCCTCTACGAGCAGTACTTC.

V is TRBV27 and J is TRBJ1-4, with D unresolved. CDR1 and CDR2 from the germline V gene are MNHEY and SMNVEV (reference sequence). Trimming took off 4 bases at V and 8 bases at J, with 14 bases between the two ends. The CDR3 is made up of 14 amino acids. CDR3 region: CASSSPRRSEKLFF. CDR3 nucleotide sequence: TGTGCCAGCAGTTCCCCCCGACGGAGCGAAAAACTGTTTTTT.

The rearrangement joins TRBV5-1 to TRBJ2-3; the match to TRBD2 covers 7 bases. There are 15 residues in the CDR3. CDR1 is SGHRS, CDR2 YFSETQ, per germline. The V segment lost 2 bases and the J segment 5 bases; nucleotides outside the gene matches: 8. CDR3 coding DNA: TGCGCCAGCAGCTTCGGCGGGAGCCCCCAAGATACGCAGTATTTT. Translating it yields CASSFGGSPQDTQYF.

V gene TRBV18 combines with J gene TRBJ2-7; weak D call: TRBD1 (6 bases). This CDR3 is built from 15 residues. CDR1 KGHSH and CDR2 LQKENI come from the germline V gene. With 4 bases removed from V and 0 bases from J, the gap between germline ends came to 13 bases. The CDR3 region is CASSRAGDSSYEQYF. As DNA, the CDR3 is TGTGCCAGCTCACGGGCAGGGGATAGCTCCTACGAGCAGTACTTC. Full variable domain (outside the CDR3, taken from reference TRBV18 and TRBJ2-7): NAGVMQNPRHLVRRRGQEARLRCSPMKGHSHVYWYRQLPEEGLKFMVYLQKENIIDESGMPKERFSAEFPKEGPSILRIQQVVRGDSAAYFCASSRAGDSSYEQYFGPGTRLTVT.

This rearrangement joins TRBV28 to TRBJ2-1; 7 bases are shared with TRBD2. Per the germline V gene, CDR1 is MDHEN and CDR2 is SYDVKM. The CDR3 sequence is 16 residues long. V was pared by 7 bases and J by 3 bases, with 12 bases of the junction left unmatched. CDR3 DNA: TGTGCCAGCAACGGGGATCTGAGCGGGAACTACAATGAGCAGTTCTTC. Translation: CASNGDLSGNYNEQFF.

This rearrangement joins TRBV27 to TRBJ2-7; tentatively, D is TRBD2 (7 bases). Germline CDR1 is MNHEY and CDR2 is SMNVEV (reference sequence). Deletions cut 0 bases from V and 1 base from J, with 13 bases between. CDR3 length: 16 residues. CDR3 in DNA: TGTGCCAGCAGTTTATCGGGGGGGGACATATCCTACGAGCAGTACGTC. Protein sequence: CASSLSGGDISYEQYV.

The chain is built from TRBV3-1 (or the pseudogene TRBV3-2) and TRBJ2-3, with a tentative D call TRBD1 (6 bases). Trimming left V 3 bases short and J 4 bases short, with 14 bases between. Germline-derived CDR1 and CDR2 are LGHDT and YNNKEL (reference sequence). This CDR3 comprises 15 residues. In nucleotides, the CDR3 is TGTGCCAGCAGCCAGACAGGCCTTTTTTCAGATACGCAGTATTTT. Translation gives CASSQTGLFSDTQYF.

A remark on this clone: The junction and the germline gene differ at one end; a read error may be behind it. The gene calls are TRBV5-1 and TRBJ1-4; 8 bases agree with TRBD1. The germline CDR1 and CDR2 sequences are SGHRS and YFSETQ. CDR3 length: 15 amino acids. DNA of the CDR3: TGCGCCAGCAGCCCGGGGGACAGGCCTAATGAAAGACTGTTTTTT. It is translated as CASSPGDRPNERLFF.

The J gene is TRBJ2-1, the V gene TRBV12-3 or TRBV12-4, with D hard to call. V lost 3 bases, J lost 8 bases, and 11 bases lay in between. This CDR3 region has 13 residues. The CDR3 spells CASSFSRFYEQFF. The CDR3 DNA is TGTGCCAGCAGTTTTTCCAGGTTCTATGAGCAGTTCTTC.

CDR3 residues: CASSLAGTENYGYTF. CDR3 DNA sequence: TGTGCCAGCAGCTTAGCTGGGACAGAGAACTATGGCTACACCTTC. This chain links TRBV11-2 with TRBJ1-2; 7 bases fit TRBD1. J was trimmed by 2 bases and V by 1 base; bases with no gene match: 4. The CDR3 contains 15 residues. Germline CDR1 SGHAT, CDR2 FQNNGV.

As DNA, the CDR3 is TGTGCCAGCAGCTTAGTTGGTCGGGGGGTGAACACTGAAGCTTTCTTT. Translating it yields CASSLVGRGVNTEAFF. J is TRBJ1-1 and V is TRBV7-6; D perhaps matches TRBD1 (5 bases). Germline V gene sequence: CDR1 SGHVS, CDR2 FNYEAQ. The CDR3 is 16 amino acids. The V end lost 1 base, the J end lost 0 bases, and 12 bases lay between the germline ends.

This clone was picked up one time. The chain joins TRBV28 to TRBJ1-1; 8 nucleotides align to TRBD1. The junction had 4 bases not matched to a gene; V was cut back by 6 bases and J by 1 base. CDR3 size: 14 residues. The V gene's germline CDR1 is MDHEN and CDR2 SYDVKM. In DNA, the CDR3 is TGTGCCAGCAGGGACAGGGCGGGGAACACTGAAGCTTTCTTT. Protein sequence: CASRDRAGNTEAFF.

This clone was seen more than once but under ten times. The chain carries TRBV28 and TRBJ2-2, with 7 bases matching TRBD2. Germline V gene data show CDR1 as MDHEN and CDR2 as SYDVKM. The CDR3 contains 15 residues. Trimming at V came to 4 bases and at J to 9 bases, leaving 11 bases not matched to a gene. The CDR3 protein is CASSSLGGRNRELFF. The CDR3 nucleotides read TGTGCCAGCAGTTCCCTGGGGGGGAGGAATCGGGAGCTGTTTTTT.

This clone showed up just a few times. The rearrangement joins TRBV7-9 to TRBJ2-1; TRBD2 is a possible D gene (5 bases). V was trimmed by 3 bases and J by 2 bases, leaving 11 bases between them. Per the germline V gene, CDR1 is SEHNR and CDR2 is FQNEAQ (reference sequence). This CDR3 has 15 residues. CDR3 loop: CASSFPGSAYNEQFF. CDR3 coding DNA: TGTGCCAGCAGCTTCCCGGGGAGCGCCTACAATGAGCAGTTCTTC.